Listed below are T cell receptor beta chains from one sample, sequenced in a study of siplizumab effects on memory and regulatory T cells. Sequenced by immunoSEQ multiplex PCR; TCRdb stores in-frame clones only, minus some. Found here are under 95,000 clones, around 94% of them singletons; the top ten hold 0.3%. Material: non-Treg CD4+ T cells sorted from blood. These receptors were obtained from a human donor in good health. The CDR3 runs from the conserved cysteine through the conserved F or W. Fields, in order: D gene, V gene, clone size, J gene, CDR3 length, CDR3 DNA, CDR3 protein. The D gene is left open where the match is weak. Clone size is shown for a subset of rows, as once, few, many or a class of expanded clone.

D gene: .; V gene: TRBV6-5; clone size: .; J gene: TRBJ2-7; CDR3 length: 14; CDR3 DNA: TGTGCCAGCAGTTACTCCGGGGCTCCCTACGAGCAGTACTTC; CDR3 protein: CASSYSGAPYEQYF
D gene: .; V gene: TRBV9; clone size: few; J gene: TRBJ1-1; CDR3 length: 15; CDR3 DNA: TGTGCCAGCAGCGAGTCGGTGGGGATGAACACTGAAGCTTTCTTT; CDR3 protein: CASSESVGMNTEAFF
D gene: .; V gene: TRBV5-6; clone size: few; J gene: TRBJ1-2; CDR3 length: 11; CDR3 DNA: TGTGCCAGCAGCTTGGCGGATGGCTACACCTTC; CDR3 protein: CASSLADGYTF
D gene: .; V gene: TRBV2; clone size: few; J gene: TRBJ1-5; CDR3 length: 15; CDR3 DNA: TGTGCCAGCACTCTGGGGACCATCGTCTCTCAGCCCCAGCATTTT; CDR3 protein: CASTLGTIVSQPQHF
D gene: .; V gene: TRBV9; clone size: .; J gene: TRBJ2-2; CDR3 length: 15; CDR3 DNA: TGTGCCAGCAGCGTAGGTGGGGGGAACACCGGGGAGCTGTTTTTT; CDR3 protein: CASSVGGGNTGELFF
D gene: TRBD1; V gene: TRBV7-9; clone size: .; J gene: TRBJ1-1; CDR3 length: 12; CDR3 DNA: TGTGCCAGCAGCTTAGAAACAGGGGTAGCTTTCTTT; CDR3 protein: CASSLETGVAFF
D gene: TRBD1; V gene: TRBV11-2; clone size: .; J gene: TRBJ2-7; CDR3 length: 15; CDR3 DNA: TGTGCCAGCAGCTCTTTAAGGACAGGGAGCTACGAGCAGTACTTC; CDR3 protein: CASSSLRTGSYEQYF
D gene: .; V gene: TRBV6-5; clone size: .; J gene: TRBJ2-1; CDR3 length: 14; CDR3 DNA: TGTGCCAGCAGTTTCCAAACCCAAGCGGGTGAGCAGTTCTTC; CDR3 protein: CASSFQTQAGEQFF
D gene: TRBD1; V gene: TRBV13; clone size: .; J gene: TRBJ2-5; CDR3 length: 16; CDR3 DNA: TGTGCCAGCAGCCAAGACAGGGCCCTGGGGCAAGAGACCCAGTACTTC; CDR3 protein: CASSQDRALGQETQYF
D gene: TRBD2; V gene: TRBV7-9; clone size: .; J gene: TRBJ2-1; CDR3 length: 15; CDR3 DNA: TGTGCCAGCAGCCGCGGGAGACGATCCTACAATGAGCAGTTCTTC; CDR3 protein: CASSRGRRSYNEQFF
D gene: .; V gene: TRBV18; clone size: .; J gene: TRBJ1-4; CDR3 length: 13; CDR3 DNA: TGTGCCAGCTCACCAGGGGAAGGTGAAAAACTGTTTTTT; CDR3 protein: CASSPGEGEKLFF
D gene: .; V gene: TRBV30; clone size: .; J gene: TRBJ1-6; CDR3 length: 13; CDR3 DNA: TGTGCCTGGAGTGGTAACAGAAATTCACCCCTCCACTTT; CDR3 protein: CAWSGNRNSPLHF
D gene: .; V gene: TRBV5-1; clone size: once; J gene: TRBJ2-7; CDR3 length: 14; CDR3 DNA: TGCGCCAGCAGCCTGACAGCCATGAGCGACGAGCAGTACTTC; CDR3 protein: CASSLTAMSDEQYF
D gene: .; V gene: TRBV7-9; clone size: .; J gene: TRBJ2-1; CDR3 length: 17; CDR3 DNA: TGTGCCAGCAGCTTAGCGATCACCAGCGGGACATTCAATGAGCAGTTCTTC; CDR3 protein: CASSLAITSGTFNEQFF
D gene: TRBD1; V gene: TRBV9; clone size: .; J gene: TRBJ1-4; CDR3 length: 16; CDR3 DNA: TGTGCCAGCAGCGTAACCCCTCGGACAGGTGATGAAAAACTGTTTTTT; CDR3 protein: CASSVTPRTGDEKLFF
D gene: TRBD2; V gene: TRBV15; clone size: .; J gene: TRBJ2-7; CDR3 length: 16; CDR3 DNA: TGTGCCACCAGCAGAGAACCACTAGCGGGGGGGCACGAGCAGTACTTC; CDR3 protein: CATSREPLAGGHEQYF
D gene: .; V gene: TRBV5-4; clone size: .; J gene: TRBJ1-2; CDR3 length: 14; CDR3 DNA: TGTGCCAGCAGCTTGTTAGGCCAGGTTGATGGCTACACCTTC; CDR3 protein: CASSLLGQVDGYTF
D gene: .; V gene: TRBV7-8; clone size: .; J gene: TRBJ2-7; CDR3 length: 15; CDR3 DNA: TGTGCCAGCAGCTTTAGCCAGGGGCCCACCTACGAGCAGTACTTC; CDR3 protein: CASSFSQGPTYEQYF
D gene: .; V gene: TRBV21-1; clone size: .; J gene: TRBJ2-3; CDR3 length: 23; CDR3 DNA: TGTGCCAGCAGCAACCCGGGGACACGACGACCTTTTAACACAGATACCTACACAGATACGCAGTATTTT; CDR3 protein: CASSNPGTRRPFNTDTYTDTQYF
D gene: TRBD2; V gene: TRBV5-6; clone size: .; J gene: TRBJ2-7; CDR3 length: 14; CDR3 DNA: TGTGCCAGCCTCTTCCCTAGCGGGATGCACGAGCAGTACTTC; CDR3 protein: CASLFPSGMHEQYF
D gene: TRBD1; V gene: TRBV4-1; clone size: .; J gene: TRBJ2-2; CDR3 length: 17; CDR3 DNA: TGCGCCAGCAGCCAGTTCCCGGGACAGGGGGCGCCCGGGGAGCTGTTTTTT; CDR3 protein: CASSQFPGQGAPGELFF
D gene: .; V gene: TRBV7-9; clone size: .; J gene: TRBJ1-2; CDR3 length: 16; CDR3 DNA: TGTGCCAGCAGCTTCACCTCGGTAGACAACCCCTATGGCTACACCTTC; CDR3 protein: CASSFTSVDNPYGYTF
D gene: .; V gene: TRBV7-9; clone size: .; J gene: TRBJ1-1; CDR3 length: 14; CDR3 DNA: TGTGCCAGCAGCTTGGTCGGGTTGAACACTGAAGCTTTCTTT; CDR3 protein: CASSLVGLNTEAFF
D gene: TRBD1; V gene: TRBV2; clone size: few; J gene: TRBJ1-5; CDR3 length: 14; CDR3 DNA: TGTGCCAGCAAGGACAGGATAAGCAATCAGCCCCAGCATTTT; CDR3 protein: CASKDRISNQPQHF
D gene: .; V gene: TRBV30; clone size: .; J gene: TRBJ1-2; CDR3 length: 12; CDR3 DNA: TGTGCCTGGAGTAGCCAGGCTGAGGGCTACACCTTC; CDR3 protein: CAWSSQAEGYTF
D gene: TRBD1; V gene: TRBV11-3; clone size: .; J gene: TRBJ2-5; CDR3 length: 13; CDR3 DNA: TGTGCCAGCAGACCTACAGGGGATGAGACCCAGTACTTC; CDR3 protein: CASRPTGDETQYF
D gene: .; V gene: TRBV7-9; clone size: .; J gene: TRBJ2-2; CDR3 length: 14; CDR3 DNA: TGTGCCAGCAGCTTAGAGGGGGATTCCGGGGAGCTGTTTTTT; CDR3 protein: CASSLEGDSGELFF
D gene: .; V gene: TRBV12-5; clone size: once; J gene: TRBJ2-3; CDR3 length: 15; CDR3 DNA: TGTGCTAGTGGTTTGGACGGACTGGAACAGGATACGCAGTATTTT; CDR3 protein: CASGLDGLEQDTQYF